This is a list of T cell receptor beta chains from one sample in a study of OX40 agonist ivuxolimab in advanced cancers. Using immunoSEQ multiplex PCR, the repertoire was profiled, and TCRdb retains in-frame clones only, with some absent. The sample records roughly 89,000 clones, approximately 79% being singletons. The input for sequencing was CD4+ or CD8+ T cells sorted from blood, taken in a trial of the OX40 agonist ivuxolimab. The receptors were gathered from an adult with an advanced solid tumor such as melanoma, head and neck, liver or kidney cancer. Each CDR3 is given with its conserved first and last residue. A row's size may be missing; if present it is once, few, many or a size class.

>TRBV6-1|TRBJ1-1|.
CASSVQGGEAFF
>TRBV5-1|TRBJ1-2|.
CASSVGQGGTNYGYTF
>TRBV5-5|TRBJ2-5|once
CASSWDITGPLGTQYF
>TRBV6-1|TRBJ2-7|few
CASAGRILYEQYF
>TRBV2|TRBJ2-5|.
CASSDLGQGKETQYF
>TRBV7-3|TRBJ2-3|few
CASSRYGGGDITDTQYF
>TRBV30|TRBJ1-1|.
CAWNYNGTSPTEAFF
>TRBV28|TRBJ1-1|.
CASSPTGNTEAFF
>TRBV30|TRBJ2-1|.
CAWGSGIYNEQFF
>TRBV6-1|TRBJ1-4|.
CASNRREGEKLFF
>TRBV5-5|TRBJ2-4|.
CASSLVPAGGTGDIQYF
>TRBV6-5|TRBJ1-2|.
CASSPDSVSGRGYTF
>TRBV4-1|TRBJ1-2|.
CASSQRWGARGYTF
>TRBV30|TRBJ2-3|.
CAWSGNPNTDTQYF
>TRBV28|TRBJ2-7|once
CASRGTYYEQYF
>TRBV29-1|TRBJ2-4|once
CSVEVGQGLLAKNIQYF
>TRBV27|TRBJ1-2|.
CASSLSAGAPGYTF
>TRBV11-2|TRBJ1-1|.
CASSSTRNTEAFF
>TRBV30|TRBJ1-6|.
CAWLGQGNSPLHF
>TRBV6-1|TRBJ1-3|once
CASSDQNPGGIDTIYF
>TRBV10-3|TRBJ1-6|.
CAISESIDSPLHF
>TRBV29-1|TRBJ2-7|.
CSVVIQGATYEQYF
>TRBV28|TRBJ2-7|once
CASSLYGLGQYF
>TRBV9|TRBJ1-2|.
CASSPTSSGQGPLGYTF
>TRBV5-4|TRBJ1-6|.
CASSLAGAAQSNSPLHF
>TRBV7-5|TRBJ2-7|.
CVRSALRKGDGHEQYF
>TRBV6-5|TRBJ2-7|.
CASSYSIQASSYEQYF
>TRBV4-1|TRBJ1-6|.
CASSKGRGENSPLHF
>TRBV5-1|TRBJ1-6|few
CASSGGAGGNSPLHF
>TRBV7-9|TRBJ1-6|.
CASSFPQGSLYNSPLHF
>TRBV30|TRBJ2-5|.
CAWSPYTGGRETQYF
>TRBV7-9|TRBJ1-2|few
CASSAGQSYGYTF
>TRBV6-1|TRBJ1-6|.
CASSEIINSPLHF
>TRBV5-6|TRBJ2-5|few
CASIQLGQGEETQYF
>TRBV6-1|TRBJ2-7|.
CASVTDSYEQYF
>TRBV28|TRBJ1-1|.
CASSEGFTEAFF
>TRBV28|TRBJ2-7|.
CASSRPFYEQYF
>TRBV28|TRBJ2-3|.
CASRRAGETDTQYF
>TRBV6-5|TRBJ2-3|once
CASSSSHRTGDTQYF
>TRBV6-1|TRBJ1-1|.
CASTRRGGADTEAFF
>TRBV5-6|TRBJ1-1|.
CASTYGLMNTEAFF
>TRBV6-1|TRBJ1-5|.
CASSPTGANQPQHF
>TRBV28|TRBJ1-4|.
CASSSNGINEKLFF
>TRBV14|TRBJ2-1|once
CASSQGGGREQFF
>TRBV11-2|TRBJ2-1|.
CASSPAGDEQFF
>TRBV6-1|TRBJ2-4|few
CASRDSRNIQYF
>TRBV2|TRBJ1-3|.
CASRVTGASGNTIYF
>TRBV19|TRBJ1-2|.
CASSNRPGTGSGYTF
>TRBV28|TRBJ2-2|.
CASSFGGPWSGELFF
>TRBV21-1|TRBJ2-2|.
CASSRGGPVNTGELFF
>TRBV7-7|TRBJ2-5|.
CASSPYGGGYQETQYF
>TRBV7-2|TRBJ1-2|.
CASSSRDRGYYGYTF
>TRBV4-1|TRBJ2-4|few
CASSPLYGAKNIQYF
>TRBV5-1|TRBJ2-1|.
CASSLSTPSVNNEQFF
>TRBV28|TRBJ1-5|.
CASSFRDQHF
>TRBV4-1|TRBJ1-3|.
CASSQPRQGAGNTIYF
>TRBV29-1|TRBJ2-7|.
CSVNPPTGSYEQYF
>TRBV5-4|TRBJ2-3|.
CASSLGGEGATDTQYF
>TRBV28|TRBJ2-5|.
CASSPEHTQYF